These 12 T cell receptor beta chains share one sample of origin, sequenced in a study of T cell repertoires in cytomegalovirus infection. TCRdb processed the reads anew with MiXCR; each CDR3 protein has one entry. The repertoire holds tens of thousands of distinct CDR3 sequences, with 4% as singletons. The sequenced sample consisted of PBMCs. The origin of the receptors is a human donor in good health (CMV status not recorded). Some clones in this sample may be carry-over from other donors' samples.

This clonotype was recorded many times. The chain joins TRBV6-6 to TRBJ2-7; D remains unclear. CDR3 length: 13 residues. Germline loops: CDR1 MNHNY, CDR2 SVGAGI (reference sequence). V was clipped by 2 bases and J by 7 bases, with 12 bases between them. CDR3 DNA: TGTGCCAGCAGTTACCTCAGGACGAGTGAGCAGTACTTC. Its protein is CASSYLRTSEQYF.

This clonotype was picked up many times. The chain links TRBV11-3 to TRBJ2-7; D not resolved. From germline, CDR1 is SGHNT and CDR2 YENEEA. The V end lost 3 bases, the J end lost 1 base, and 7 bases lay between the germline ends. This CDR3 has 13 residues. CDR3 protein: CASSFLRSYEQYF. The DNA for the CDR3 is TGTGCCAGCAGCTTTCTCAGATCCTACGAGCAGTACTTC.

The sample holds many counts of this clonotype. V and J are TRBV7-9 and TRBJ2-1, with 8 nucleotides matching TRBD2. Germline CDR1 is SEHNR and CDR2 is FQNEAQ (reference sequence). Unmatched junction bases numbered 4, after V lost 5 bases and J lost 4 bases. This CDR3 comprises 14 residues. The CDR3 is CASSPASGYNEQFF. In nucleotides, the CDR3 is TGTGCCAGCAGCCCAGCTAGCGGGTACAATGAGCAGTTCTTC.

This clonotype has ten or more counts. The CDR3 is CASSLGNEKLFF. The DNA of the CDR3 is TGTGCCAGCAGCTTAGGGAATGAAAAACTGTTTTTT. The rearrangement joins TRBV7-2 to TRBJ1-4; no definite D call. This CDR3 comprises 12 residues. Germline CDR1 reads SGHTA; CDR2 reads FQGNSA. V was shortened by 1 base and J by 5 bases, with 2 bases between the two germline ends. Together with reference TRBV7-2 and TRBJ1-4, the CDR3 gives the full variable domain: GAGVSQSPSNKVTEKGKDVELRCDPISGHTALYWYRQSLGQGLEFLIYFQGNSAPDKSGLPSDRFSAERTGGSVSTLTIQRTQQEDSAVYLCASSLGNEKLFFGSGTQLSVL.

The table lists this clonotype with many counts. The chain carries TRBV7-2 and TRBJ2-3; D tentatively reads TRBD1 or TRBD2 (5 bases each). The CDR3 spans 15 residues. Trimming cost V 4 bases and J 2 bases, with 13 bases left between them. Germline V gene data show CDR1 as SGHTA and CDR2 as FQGNSA. The CDR3 spells CASSYRDGSTDTQYF. The DNA of the CDR3 is TGTGCCAGCAGCTACCGGGACGGATCCACAGATACGCAGTATTTT.

This clonotype was detected many times. V gene TRBV7-8 combines with J gene TRBJ1-4; D is unresolved. The V end was cut by 5 bases, the J end by 8 bases, with 12 bases between. This CDR3 has 13 residues. Germline CDR1 and CDR2: SGHVS and FQNEAQ. In nucleotides, the CDR3 is TGTGCCAGCAGCCTCACGGTTCGGGAAAAACTGTTTTTT. It encodes CASSLTVREKLFF.

The table lists this clonotype with many counts. The rearrangement joins TRBV6-2 or TRBV6-3 to TRBJ2-7; 7 bases are a match to TRBD2. Germline V lookup: CDR1 MNHEY, CDR2 SVGEGT. The CDR3 contains 14 residues. J gave up 2 bases and V 7 bases, and 8 bases lay outside the gene matches. The CDR3, as DNA: TGTGCCAGCAACGAGCTAGCGGCTACCTACGAGCAGTACTTC. It is translated as CASNELAATYEQYF.

This clonotype was seen many times. CDR3 nucleotide sequence: TGTGCCAGCAGCTTAGGCAGGGGCCCAGATACGCAGTATTTT. Encoded protein: CASSLGRGPDTQYF. This rearrangement joins TRBV7-2 to TRBJ2-3, with D tentatively TRBD1 (6 bases). Looked up from germline, CDR1 is SGHTA and CDR2 is FQGNSA. The CDR3 runs to 14 residues. Deletions cut 1 base from V and 4 bases from J, with 9 bases between.

Concerning this clonotype itself: With a much larger clone just one base away, this may be a read error. V gene TRBV7-3 combines with J gene TRBJ1-1; D ambiguous. This CDR3 is built from 13 residues. V lost 2 bases and J 11 bases, leaving 15 bases between the germline ends. CDR1 is SGHTA, CDR2 FQGTGA, per germline. The CDR3 loop reads CASSLLGRLSAFF. The CDR3 region has the DNA TGTGCCAGCAGCTTATTGGGGAGGCTAAGCGCTTTCTTT.

This clonotype was found many times. This chain uses TRBV7-2 with TRBJ2-2, with TRBD2 matching 7 bases. The CDR3 extends over 15 amino acids. V lost 2 bases, J lost 2 bases, and 2 bases stayed unmatched. Per germline, CDR1 SGHTA and CDR2 FQGNSA. The CDR3 protein is CASSLLAVNTGELFF. In DNA, the CDR3 is TGTGCCAGCAGCTTACTAGCGGTTAACACCGGGGAGCTGTTTTTT.

At least ten counts were recorded for this clonotype. The genes are TRBV7-2 and TRBJ1-2; unclear D gene. V lost 5 bases, J lost 1 base, and 17 bases lay in between. This CDR3 is 16 amino acids long. The germline V gene encodes CDR1 SGHTA and CDR2 FQGNSA. DNA for the CDR3: TGTGCCAGCAGCGATAGGGCGGGGTGGGGTAACTATGGCTACACCTTC. It translates to CASSDRAGWGNYGYTF.

This clonotype has a count of ten or more. V is TRBV7-6 and J is TRBJ2-1, with D perhaps matching TRBD1 (8 bases). The ends were cut back, 5 bases at V and 8 bases at J, with 22 bases in the middle. Germline lookup yields CDR1 SGHVS and CDR2 FNYEAQ. The length of the CDR3 is 16 residues. CDR3 nucleotides: TGTGCCAGCAGCGGATACCTAGACAGGGGAGGGGATGAGCAGTTCTTC. Protein product: CASSGYLDRGGDEQFF.